This TCR beta chain was sequenced in a study of identical twins. Findings and caveats of the study: Cord blood beta clonotypes that were abundant carried fewer insertions, and memory repertoires showed no such trend. Models underestimated TCR alpha sharing (out-of-frame) in monozygotic twins.

TCRdb recomputed calls from the 5' RACE reads with MiXCR, one row per CDR3 protein. The sample has 1.5 million to 2 million distinct CDR3 sequences, roughly a third seen once. CDR3 length equals 16 residues. Germline V CDR1 and CDR2: SGHAT, FQDESV (reference sequence). This clonotype was recorded only once. Its cognate antigen is unknown. The germline gene is not matched at one end of the junction; a read error may be the cause. The sequenced sample was cord blood. The chain recombines TRBV11-1 with TRBJ2-3, with 10 nucleotides matching TRBD2. This clonotype was obtained from a newborn girl in good health. CDR3 protein: CASSPPAGGRTDPQYF. DNA for the CDR3: TGTGCCAGCAGCCCACCAGCGGGGGGGCGAACAGATCCGCAGTATTTT.